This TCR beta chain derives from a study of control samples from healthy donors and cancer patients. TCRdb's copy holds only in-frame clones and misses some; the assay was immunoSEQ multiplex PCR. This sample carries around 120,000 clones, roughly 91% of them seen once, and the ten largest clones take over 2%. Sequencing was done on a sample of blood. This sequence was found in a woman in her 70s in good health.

In DNA form, the CDR3 reads TGTGCCATCCCCCTCAAGGGAGCAGGGACCTCCTACGAGCAGTACTTC. Residues: CAIPLKGAGTSYEQYF. The chain has TRBV7-5 and TRBJ2-7. TRBV7-5 constitutes a pseudogene. The CDR3 has 16 residues.